This T cell receptor (beta chain) came from a study of identical twins. Whole-study findings and limits: It was cross-sectional statistical analysis, not following the same donors, that the conclusions relied on. Excess sharing between twins was weaker in beta out-of-frame sequences.

TCRdb independently ran MiXCR on the 5' RACE reads; one entry per CDR3 protein. The table has about 520,000 distinct CDR3 sequences, 20% to 25% seen once. For this clonotype: Its antigen is currently unknown.

The CDR3 has 14 residues. The V gene end was trimmed by 4 bases and the J gene end by 6 bases; junction bases not matched to a gene: 6. The V gene's germline CDR1 is ENHRY and CDR2 SYGVKD. This sample also appeared in a second study, on T cells expressing NK-cell markers. Turning to that study: The authors derived TCR beta repertoires from sorted CD3+CD56+NKG2C+, CD3+CD56+NKG2C- and CD3+CD56-NKG2C+ T cells. Eight donors were sequenced, seven testing HCMV-seropositive and one testing seronegative.

This chain connects TRBV10-3 to TRBJ2-7; 10 bases map to TRBD2. The source material was CD4+ T cells sorted from blood. The TCR comes from a woman between 18 and 30 years old in good health. Written as DNA, the CDR3 is TGTGCCATCAGTGGAGCGGGAGGGCCCTTCGAGCAGTACTTC. This translates into CAISGAGGPFEQYF.